This TCR beta chain was retrieved from a study of blood T cell repertoires in COVID-19 (dated by TCRdb to the early 2020s). With regard to the full study: Samples from collaborators originated in the United States, Italy and Spain and spanned both the acute and convalescent phases of COVID-19. The prospective study material was composed of cDNA or gDNA derived from T cells, B-cell-depleted T cells, or PBMCs. Deeply sampled blood TCRbeta repertoires from subjects exposed to, actively infected with, or recovered from COVID-19 were included in the dataset. The repertoires were made available in a free public database intended to serve as a resource for research on the immune response to SARS-CoV-2. The samples were drawn from the first 160 participants of the ongoing ImmuneRACE study and from over a thousand subjects provided by 6 global collaborators. A de-identified subject ID, COVID-19 status, age in years and sex were almost always included in the sample metadata. Where available, HLA class I and class II types were taken from metadata supplied by the sample provider and were not determined by assay-based typing. General findings and caveats noted by the study authors: The quantity of clinical and demographic metadata differed by source and by participant and was supplied without curation.

One collaborating source in Seattle enrolled patients during active infection and followed them longitudinally through the course of disease. Collaborating institutions collected whole blood in K2EDTA tubes following their own protocols. For TCRbeta analysis, collaborators shipped samples in one of three forms: frozen whole blood, isolated PBMCs, or DNA extracted from either of those sample types. TCRbeta CDR3 regions were amplified from genomic DNA by means of the immunoSEQ Assay, a bias-controlled multiplex PCR. As for the original processing: The number of nucleated cells in each sample was estimated by amplification of reference gene primers within the assay. To quantify the absolute abundance of each unique TCRbeta CDR3 rearrangement, sequence reads were collapsed and filtered. For each sample, productive Simpson clonality was calculated as the square root of Simpson's diversity index across productive rearrangements. Held by TCRdb, this immuneACCESS table contains in-frame sequences only and omits some clones. Under half of the omission traces to an unresolved V gene where checked; the cause of the rest is unknown. The DNA was the basis for D and trimming; V, J and clone size are from that table. The table for this sample lists about 180,000 clones; roughly 81% of them were counted only once. The top ten clonotypes cover approximately 12% of the sample.

CDR1 KGHSH and CDR2 LQKENI are derived from the germline V gene. After removal of 4 bases from V and 5 bases from J, the junction retains 6 bases not matched to a gene. Spanning cysteine to phenylalanine, the CDR3 consists of 16 amino acids. This entry keeps only the CDR3 DNA: 48 bases, framed from base 1. Notes on this clone: Its antigen has not been determined. No qualities accompany the bases; no much larger clone lies one base away.

The origin of this receptor is a woman aged 80 or older with COVID-19, enrolled during active disease. The specimen was peripheral blood. Recombination linked TRBV18 to TRBJ2-3; 13 of the junction bases match TRBD2. The CDR3 region: CASSRRTSGGKDTQYF. The DNA is as follows: TGTGCCAGCTCACGACGGACTAGCGGGGGAAAAGATACGCAGTATTTT.